This TCR beta chain was sequenced in a study of T cells in Graves' hyperthyroidism and ophthalmopathy. This clonotype showed up just a few times. RNA transcripts provided the source from which TCR beta CDR3 regions were amplified. Primed by the HTBI set, a first-round RT-PCR was run on the TCR CDR3. One entry per CDR3 protein results from TCRdb running MiXCR on the multiplex PCR reads. The repertoire holds 800,000 or so distinct CDR3 sequences, with roughly 40% as singletons. Sequencing was performed on blood. This sequence originates from a man between 18 and 29 years old with Graves' hyperthyroidism.

The CDR3 sequence is CASVRTGGTEAFF. CDR3 sequence (DNA): TGTGCCAGCGTTCGGACAGGGGGCACTGAAGCTTTCTTT. The chain employs TRBV25-1 and TRBJ1-1; 10 nucleotides match TRBD1. After removal of 8 bases from V and 4 bases from J, the junction contained 4 bases not matched to a gene. The CDR3 loop spans 13 amino acids. CDR1 is MGHDK and CDR2 is SYGVNS in the germline V gene.